This T cell receptor (beta chain) was captured in a study of T-cell reconstitution after alpha-beta-depleted transplantation in children. Findings and caveats of the study: Diversity of TCRbeta at day 60 was high in some patients, arising from surviving recipient T cells and thymic progenitors.

This clonotype showed up just a few times. Its antigen remains unidentified. Preparation of the TCRbeta library was carried out with unique molecular identifiers. TCRdb reanalysed the PCR reads using MiXCR and keeps one entry per CDR3 protein. The sample lists around 670,000 distinct CDR3 sequences, roughly 13% occurring once. V gave up 2 bases and J gave up 2 bases, with 10 bases separating them. The CDR3 length is 14 residues. Germline loops: CDR1 LGHNA, CDR2 YNFKEQ. The sequence was obtained from a girl aged 2 to 10 with congenital amegakaryocytic thrombocytopenia, due to receive a stem cell transplant. The input for sequencing was PBMCs, taken before TCRalphabeta/CD19-depleted stem cell transplant. J is TRBJ2-7 and V is TRBV4-2, with D perhaps being TRBD1 or TRBD2 (5 bases each). CDR3 residues: CASSQLGAAYEQYF. CDR3 coding DNA: TGTGCCAGCAGCCAACTCGGGGCAGCCTACGAGCAGTACTTC.